This T cell receptor beta chain stems from a study of blood T cell repertoires in COVID-19. Study-level information: Acute and convalescent COVID-19 specimens originated in the United States, Italy and Spain. From T cells, B-cell-depleted T cells, or PBMCs came the material, which was cDNA or gDNA.

The length of the CDR3 is 16 residues. The J segment lost 3 bases and the V segment lost 3 bases, leaving 10 bases of the junction unmatched. The germline gives CDR1 SGHAT, CDR2 FQNNGV. In the original workflow: Researchers report that nucleated cell counts were estimated from reference gene primer amplification. Profiled with immunoSEQ multiplex PCR; TCRdb holds only in-frame clones, not every one. V, J and clone size reflect that table, while D and trimming were determined from the DNA. Of some 110,000 clones in the sample, just over 85% were seen once. The chain combines TRBV11-2 with TRBJ2-7; 8 bases fit TRBD2. Sequencing input: peripheral blood. The sequence was collected from a man aged 40-49 years with acute or convalescent COVID-19. CDR3 nucleotides: TGTGCCAGCAGCTTTAAAACCGGGACTAGTTTCTACGAGCAGTACTTC. Its translation is CASSFKTGTSFYEQYF.